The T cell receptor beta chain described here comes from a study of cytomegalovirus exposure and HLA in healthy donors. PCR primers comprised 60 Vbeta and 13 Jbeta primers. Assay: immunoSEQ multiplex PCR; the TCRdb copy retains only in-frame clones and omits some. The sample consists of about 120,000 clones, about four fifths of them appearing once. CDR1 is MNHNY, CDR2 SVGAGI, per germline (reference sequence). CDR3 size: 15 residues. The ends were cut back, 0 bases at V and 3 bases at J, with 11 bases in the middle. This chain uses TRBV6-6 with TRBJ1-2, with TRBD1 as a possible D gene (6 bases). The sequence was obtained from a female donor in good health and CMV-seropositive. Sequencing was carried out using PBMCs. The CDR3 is CASSYSGPGDYGYTF. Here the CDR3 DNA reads TGTGCCAGCAGTTACTCAGGTCCAGGGGACTATGGCTACACCTTC.